This T cell receptor (beta chain) appears in the sequencing data of a study of cytomegalovirus exposure and HLA in healthy donors. General study points: Later work associated roughly 17,000 TCR beta sequences with HLA alleles at 0.05 false discovery rate. Investigators reported 150 to 200 TCR beta chains as tied to cytomegalovirus. Some segments of the V type, notably TRBV6-2 and TRBV6-3, were excluded as indistinguishable.

Use of 60 Vbeta and 13 Jbeta primers characterized the PCR. Data came from immunoSEQ multiplex PCR; TCRdb stores just in-frame clones and leaves some out. The sample shows around 80,000 clones, over 65% of them seen only once. As to this clone: Its antigen is still unknown.

Unmatched junction bases numbered 4, after V lost 3 bases and J lost 0 bases. This CDR3 region has 16 residues. Germline CDR1 reads LGHNA; CDR2 reads YSLEER. This chain joins TRBV4-3 and TRBJ1-1; TRBD1 matches at 10 bases. The sample was PBMCs. The receptor was isolated from a man aged 35-49 years in good health and CMV-seropositive. The CDR3 bases are TGCGCCAGCAGCCACGGGACAGGGGCCTTGAACACTGAAGCTTTCTTT. Its translation: CASSHGTGALNTEAFF.